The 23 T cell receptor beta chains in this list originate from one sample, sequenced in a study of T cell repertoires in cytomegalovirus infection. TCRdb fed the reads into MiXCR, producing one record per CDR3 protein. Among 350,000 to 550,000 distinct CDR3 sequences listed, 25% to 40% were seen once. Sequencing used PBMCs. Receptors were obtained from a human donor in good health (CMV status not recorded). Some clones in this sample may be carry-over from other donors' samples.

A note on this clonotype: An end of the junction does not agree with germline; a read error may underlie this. The CDR3 coding sequence is TGTGCCAGCACCACGGGAGACCCTTACAATGAGCATTTCTTC. It encodes CASTTGDPYNEHFF. The chain recombines TRBV12-3 or TRBV12-4 with TRBJ2-1, with a weak D call TRBD2 (6 bases). The CDR3 totals 14 residues.

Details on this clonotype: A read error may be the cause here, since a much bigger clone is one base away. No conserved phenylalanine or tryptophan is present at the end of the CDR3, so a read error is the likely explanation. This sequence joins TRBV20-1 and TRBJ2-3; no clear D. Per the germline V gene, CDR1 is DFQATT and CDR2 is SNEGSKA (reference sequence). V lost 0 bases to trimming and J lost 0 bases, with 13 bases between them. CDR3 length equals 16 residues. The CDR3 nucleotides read TGCAGTGCTAGAGATGAAGTCAGATCTAGCACAGATACGCAGTATTGT. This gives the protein CSARDEVRSSTDTQYC.

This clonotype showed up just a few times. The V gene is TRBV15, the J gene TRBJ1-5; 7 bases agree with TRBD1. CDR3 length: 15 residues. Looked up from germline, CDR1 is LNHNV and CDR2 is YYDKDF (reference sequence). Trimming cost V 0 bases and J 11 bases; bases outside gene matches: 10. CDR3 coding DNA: TGTGCCACCAGCAGAGATCCCCAGGGGGATATGGCCCAGCATTTT. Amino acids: CATSRDPQGDMAQHF.

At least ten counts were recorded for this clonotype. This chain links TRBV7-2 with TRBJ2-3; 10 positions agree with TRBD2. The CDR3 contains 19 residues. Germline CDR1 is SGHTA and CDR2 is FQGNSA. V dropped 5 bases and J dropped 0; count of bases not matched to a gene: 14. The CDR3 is CASSAARASGGGSTDTQYF. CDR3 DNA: TGTGCCAGCAGCGCAGCGAGGGCTAGCGGGGGAGGCAGCACAGATACGCAGTATTTT.

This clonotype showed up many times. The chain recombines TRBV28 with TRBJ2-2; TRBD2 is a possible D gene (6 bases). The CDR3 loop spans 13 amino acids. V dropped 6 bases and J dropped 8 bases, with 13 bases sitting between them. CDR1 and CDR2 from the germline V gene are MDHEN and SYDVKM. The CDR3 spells CASRRDLSGELFF. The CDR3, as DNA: TGTGCCAGCAGGCGGGATTTGTCGGGGGAGCTGTTTTTT.

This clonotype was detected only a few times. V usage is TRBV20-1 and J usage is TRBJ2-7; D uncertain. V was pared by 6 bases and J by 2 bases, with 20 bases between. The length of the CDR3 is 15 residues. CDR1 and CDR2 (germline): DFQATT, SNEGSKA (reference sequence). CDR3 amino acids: CSALRIGAPTYEQYF. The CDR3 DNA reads TGCAGTGCCCTTCGAATCGGCGCCCCTACCTACGAGCAGTACTTC.

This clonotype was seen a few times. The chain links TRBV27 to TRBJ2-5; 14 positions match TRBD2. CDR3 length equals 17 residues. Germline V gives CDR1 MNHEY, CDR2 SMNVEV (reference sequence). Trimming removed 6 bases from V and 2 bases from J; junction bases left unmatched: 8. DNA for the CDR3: TGTGCCAGCAGACGGACTAGCGGGGGGCGGGTTCAAGAGACCCAGTACTTC. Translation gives CASRRTSGGRVQETQYF.

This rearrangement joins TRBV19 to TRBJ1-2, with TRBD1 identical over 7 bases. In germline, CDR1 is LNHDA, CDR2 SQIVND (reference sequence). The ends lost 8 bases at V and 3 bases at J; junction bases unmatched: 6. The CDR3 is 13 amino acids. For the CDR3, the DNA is TGTGCCAGTCGGGACAGCGTTGACTATGGCTACACCTTC. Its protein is CASRDSVDYGYTF. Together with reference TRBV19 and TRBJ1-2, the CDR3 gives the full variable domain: DGGITQSPKYLFRKEGQNVTLSCEQNLNHDAMYWYRQDPGQGLRLIYYSQIVNDFQKGDIAEGYSVSREKKESFPLTVTSAQKNPTAFYLCASRDSVDYGYTFGSGTRLTVV.

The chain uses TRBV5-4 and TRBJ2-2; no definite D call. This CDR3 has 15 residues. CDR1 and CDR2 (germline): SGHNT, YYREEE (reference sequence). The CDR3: CVSSLVSSNTGELFF. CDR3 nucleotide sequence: TGTGTTAGCAGCTTGGTCAGCTCGAACACCGGGGAGCTGTTTTTT.

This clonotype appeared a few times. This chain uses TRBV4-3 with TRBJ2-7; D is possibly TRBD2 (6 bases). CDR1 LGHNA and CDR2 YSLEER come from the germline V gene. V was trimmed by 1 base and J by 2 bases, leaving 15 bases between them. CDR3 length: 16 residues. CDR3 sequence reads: CASSQVAGPNPYEQYF. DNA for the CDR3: TGCGCCAGCAGCCAAGTGGCGGGACCTAACCCCTACGAGCAGTACTTC.

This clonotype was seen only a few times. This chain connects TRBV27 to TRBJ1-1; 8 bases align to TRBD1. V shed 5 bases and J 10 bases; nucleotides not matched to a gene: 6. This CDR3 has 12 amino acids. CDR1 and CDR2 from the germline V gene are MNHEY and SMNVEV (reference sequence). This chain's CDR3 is CASSNLDRAAFF. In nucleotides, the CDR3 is TGTGCCAGCAGTAACTTGGACAGGGCAGCTTTCTTT.

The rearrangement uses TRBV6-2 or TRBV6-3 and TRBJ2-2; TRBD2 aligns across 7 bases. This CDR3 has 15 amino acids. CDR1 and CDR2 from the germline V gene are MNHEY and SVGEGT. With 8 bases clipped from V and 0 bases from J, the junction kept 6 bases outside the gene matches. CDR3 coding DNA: TGTGCCAGCGAAAGCGGGACGTCGAACACCGGGGAGCTGTTTTTT. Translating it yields CASESGTSNTGELFF.

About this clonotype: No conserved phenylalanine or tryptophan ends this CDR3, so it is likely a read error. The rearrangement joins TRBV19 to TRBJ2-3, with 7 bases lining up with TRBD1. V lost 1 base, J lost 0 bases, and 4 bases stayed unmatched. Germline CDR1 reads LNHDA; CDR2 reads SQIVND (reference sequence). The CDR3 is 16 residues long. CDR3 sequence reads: CASSIVAGGSTDTQYC. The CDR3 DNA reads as TGTGCCAGTAGTATAGTAGCAGGGGGTAGCACAGATACGCAGTATTGT.

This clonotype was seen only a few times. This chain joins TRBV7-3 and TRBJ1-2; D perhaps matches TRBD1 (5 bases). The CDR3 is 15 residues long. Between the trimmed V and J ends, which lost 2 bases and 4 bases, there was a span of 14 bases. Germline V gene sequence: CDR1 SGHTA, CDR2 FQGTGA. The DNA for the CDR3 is TGTGCCAGCAGCTTAGGCGGAGGGGATGGCTATGGCTACACCTTC. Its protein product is CASSLGGGDGYGYTF.

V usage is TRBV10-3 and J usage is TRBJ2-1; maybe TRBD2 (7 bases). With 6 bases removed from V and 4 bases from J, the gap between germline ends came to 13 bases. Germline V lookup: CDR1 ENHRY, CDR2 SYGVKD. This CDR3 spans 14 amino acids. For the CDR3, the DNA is TGTGCCATCAGGGAGAGGGGGGGTTACAATGAGCAGTTCTTC. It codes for CAIRERGGYNEQFF.

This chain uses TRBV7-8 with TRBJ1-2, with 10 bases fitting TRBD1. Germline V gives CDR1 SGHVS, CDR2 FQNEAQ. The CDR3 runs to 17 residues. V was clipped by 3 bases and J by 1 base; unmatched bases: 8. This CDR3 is CASSFEGQGEFNYGYTF. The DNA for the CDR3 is TGTGCCAGCAGCTTTGAAGGACAGGGGGAATTTAACTATGGCTACACCTTC.

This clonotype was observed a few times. In DNA form, the CDR3 reads TGTGCCAGCAGCTCTCGGACAGCCCGTAATGAAAAACTGTTTTTT. Protein product: CASSSRTARNEKLFF. The chain couples TRBV7-9 to TRBJ1-4; the D gene is possibly TRBD1 (6 bases). Germline lookup yields CDR1 SEHNR and CDR2 FQNEAQ (reference sequence). V was clipped by 4 bases and J by 4 bases, with 13 bases between them. The CDR3 has 15 amino acids.

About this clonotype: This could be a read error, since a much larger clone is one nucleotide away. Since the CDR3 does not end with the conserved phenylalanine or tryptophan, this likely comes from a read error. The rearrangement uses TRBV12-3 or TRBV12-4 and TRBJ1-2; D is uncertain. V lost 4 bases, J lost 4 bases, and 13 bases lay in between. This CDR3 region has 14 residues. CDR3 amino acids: CASSSLLPGYGYTL. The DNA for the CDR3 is TGTGCCAGCAGTTCACTACTCCCGGGCTATGGCTACACCTTA.

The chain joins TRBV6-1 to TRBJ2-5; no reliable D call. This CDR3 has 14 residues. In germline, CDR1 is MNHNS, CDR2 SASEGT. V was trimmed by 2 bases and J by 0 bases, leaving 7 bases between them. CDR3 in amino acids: CASSERQHQETQYF. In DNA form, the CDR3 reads TGTGCCAGCAGTGAAAGGCAGCACCAAGAGACCCAGTACTTC.

Written as DNA, the CDR3 is TGTGCCAGCAGCTCGGTAGTAGCCAAAAACATTCAGTACTTC. Translated: CASSSVVAKNIQYF. The V gene is TRBV5-6, the J gene TRBJ2-4, with D hard to call. V was shortened by 3 bases and J by 0 bases, with 7 bases between the two germline ends. Germline V gene lookup returns CDR1 SGHDT and CDR2 YYEEEE. CDR3 length equals 14 residues.

The CDR3 here is CASRTGAETHRELFF. CDR3 nucleotide sequence: TGTGCCAGCCGAACAGGGGCCGAAACGCATCGGGAGCTGTTTTTT. The J gene is TRBJ2-2, the V gene TRBV6-5; 7 nucleotides match TRBD1. Germline V CDR1 and CDR2: MNHEY, SVGAGI. CDR3 size: 15 residues. V lost 8 bases to trimming and J lost 9 bases; unmatched junction nucleotides: 15.

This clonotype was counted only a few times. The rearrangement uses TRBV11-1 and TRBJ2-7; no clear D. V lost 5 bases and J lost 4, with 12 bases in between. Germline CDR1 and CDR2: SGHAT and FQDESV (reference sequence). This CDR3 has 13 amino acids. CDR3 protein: CASSIIDPYEQYF. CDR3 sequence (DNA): TGTGCCAGCAGCATTATTGATCCATACGAGCAGTACTTC.

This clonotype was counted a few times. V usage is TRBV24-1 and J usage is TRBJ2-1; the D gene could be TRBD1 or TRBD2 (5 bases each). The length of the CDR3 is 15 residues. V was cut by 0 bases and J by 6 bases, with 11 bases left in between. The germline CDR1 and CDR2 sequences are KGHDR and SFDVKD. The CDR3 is CATSDLGGPSNEQFF. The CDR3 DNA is TGTGCCACCAGTGATTTGGGGGGACCATCCAATGAGCAGTTCTTC.